This TCR beta chain originates from a study of T cell repertoires in cytomegalovirus infection. Of note for this clonotype: As yet, its antigen is unknown.

From the reads, TCRdb called clonotypes with MiXCR, one entry per CDR3 protein. The repertoire holds roughly 570,000 distinct CDR3 sequences, about 39% seen once, with 48% in the top ten. V was cut by 0 bases and J by 5 bases, with 13 bases left in between. The germline gives CDR1 ENHRY, CDR2 SYGVKD. The CDR3 runs 15 residues. Findings and limits, study-wide: It was HLA-C-restricted CMV-specific TCR beta clonotypes that dominated the response ex vivo.

This TCR was sampled from a human donor in good health (CMV status not recorded). Some clones in this sample may be carry-over from other donors' samples. The chain joins TRBV10-3 to TRBJ2-5; tentatively, D is TRBD2 (6 bases). This material consisted of cultured PBMCs, taken from culture after CMV antigen stimulation. In DNA form, the CDR3 reads TGTGCCATCAGTGAGTCATCGGGAGCGTGGGAGACCCAGTACTTC. Translated: CAISESSGAWETQYF.